This T cell receptor beta chain derives from a study of radiation and T cells in renal cell carcinoma. CDR1 SGDLS and CDR2 YYNGEE come from the germline V gene. V was trimmed by 4 bases and J by 6 bases, leaving 14 bases between them. The CDR3 loop spans 13 amino acids. This clone came up once. Its specificity is not known. Some clones are missing from TCRdb's copy, which holds only in-frame ones; the method was immunoSEQ multiplex PCR. The data hold around 170,000 clones, with about 88% observed a single time. Study-level findings and limits: From baseline, blood top tumor clonotypes peaked at 2 weeks post-radiation.

Time point given: blood 4 weeks post-SBRT, at nephrectomy. Documented treatment: 15 Gy SBRT to primary tumor, nephrectomy 4 weeks later. Nephrectomy followed 15 Gy stereotactic body radiation by 4 weeks. The genes are TRBV9 and TRBJ2-7; tentatively, D is TRBD2 (5 bases). The specimen comprised blood, sampled from a patient whose treatment included radiotherapy and nephrectomy. The sequence was collected from a woman aged 45-59 years with renal cell carcinoma. The CDR3 DNA follows: TGTGCCAGCAGCACTCTCGGGGTAGCCGAGCAGTACTTC. Amino acid sequence: CASSTLGVAEQYF.